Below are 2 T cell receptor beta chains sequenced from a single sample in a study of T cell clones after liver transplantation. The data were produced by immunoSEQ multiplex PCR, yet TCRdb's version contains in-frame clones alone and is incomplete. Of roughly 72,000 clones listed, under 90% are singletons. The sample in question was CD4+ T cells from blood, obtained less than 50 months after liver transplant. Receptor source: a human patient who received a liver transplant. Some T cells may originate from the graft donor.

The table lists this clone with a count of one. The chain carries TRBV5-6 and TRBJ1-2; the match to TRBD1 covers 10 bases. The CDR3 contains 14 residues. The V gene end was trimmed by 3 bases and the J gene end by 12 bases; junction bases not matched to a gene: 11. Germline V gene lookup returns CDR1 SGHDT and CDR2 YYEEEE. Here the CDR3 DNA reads TGTGCCAGCAGCTCGACCGGGACAGGGGAAGCAGACACCTTC. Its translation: CASSSTGTGEADTF.

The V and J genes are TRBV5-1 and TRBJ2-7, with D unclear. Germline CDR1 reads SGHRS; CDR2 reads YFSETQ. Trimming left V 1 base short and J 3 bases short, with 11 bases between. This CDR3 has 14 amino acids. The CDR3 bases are TGCGCCAGCAGCTTGAAGGTGAATGGCTACGAGCAGTACTTC. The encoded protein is CASSLKVNGYEQYF.